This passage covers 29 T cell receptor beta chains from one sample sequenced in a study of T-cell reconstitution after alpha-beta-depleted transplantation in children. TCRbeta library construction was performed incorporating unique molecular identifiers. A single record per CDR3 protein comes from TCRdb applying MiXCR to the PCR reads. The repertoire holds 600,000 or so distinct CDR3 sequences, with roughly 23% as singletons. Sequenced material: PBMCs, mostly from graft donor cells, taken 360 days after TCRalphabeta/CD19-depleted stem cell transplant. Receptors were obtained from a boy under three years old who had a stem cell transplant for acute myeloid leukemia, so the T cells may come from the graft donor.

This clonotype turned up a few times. The CDR3 is CATGFSGANVLTF. The DNA for the CDR3 is TGTGCCACCGGGTTCTCTGGGGCCAACGTCCTGACTTTC. The gene calls are TRBV15 and TRBJ2-6; no firm D call. Trimming removed 8 bases at V and 0 bases at J, with 5 bases between. CDR1 is LNHNV and CDR2 is YYDKDF in the germline V gene (reference sequence). The CDR3 runs to 13 residues.

The CDR3, as DNA: TGTGCCACCAGCAGAGTATCGAGTAGCCCCCAAGAGACCCAGTACTTC. Amino acid sequence: CATSRVSSSPQETQYF. The chain recombines TRBV15 with TRBJ2-5; the D is unclear. CDR1 and CDR2 from the germline V gene are LNHNV and YYDKDF (reference sequence). The CDR3 loop spans 16 amino acids. V lost 1 base, J lost 1 base, and 13 bases lay in between.

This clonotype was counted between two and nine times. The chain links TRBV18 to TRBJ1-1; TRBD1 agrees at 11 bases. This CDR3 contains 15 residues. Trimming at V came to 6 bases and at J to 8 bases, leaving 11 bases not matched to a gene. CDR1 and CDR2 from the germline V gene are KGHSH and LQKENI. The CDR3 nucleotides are TGTGCCAGCTCGGCAACCGGGACAGGGGGTATCGAAGCTTTCTTT. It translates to CASSATGTGGIEAFF.

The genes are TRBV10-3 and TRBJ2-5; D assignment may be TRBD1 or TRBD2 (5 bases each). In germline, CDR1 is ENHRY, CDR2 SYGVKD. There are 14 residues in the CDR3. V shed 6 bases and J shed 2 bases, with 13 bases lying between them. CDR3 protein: CAISRPGPQETQYF. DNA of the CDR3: TGTGCCATCAGCAGACCGGGACCGCAAGAGACCCAGTACTTC.

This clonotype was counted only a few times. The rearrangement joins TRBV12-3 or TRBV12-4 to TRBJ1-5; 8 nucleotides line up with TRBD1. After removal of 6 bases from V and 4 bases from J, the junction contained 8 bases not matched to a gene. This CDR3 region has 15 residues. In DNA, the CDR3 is TGTGCCAGCAGCTTCACAGGGGGTCCAAATCAGCCCCAGCATTTT. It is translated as CASSFTGGPNQPQHF.

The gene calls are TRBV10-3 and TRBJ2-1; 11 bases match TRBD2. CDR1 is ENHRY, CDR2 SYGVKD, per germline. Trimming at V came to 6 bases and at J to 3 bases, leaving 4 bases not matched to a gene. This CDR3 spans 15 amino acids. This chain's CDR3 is CAISRGLADYNEQFF. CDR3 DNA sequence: TGTGCCATCAGCCGGGGACTAGCGGACTACAATGAGCAGTTCTTC.

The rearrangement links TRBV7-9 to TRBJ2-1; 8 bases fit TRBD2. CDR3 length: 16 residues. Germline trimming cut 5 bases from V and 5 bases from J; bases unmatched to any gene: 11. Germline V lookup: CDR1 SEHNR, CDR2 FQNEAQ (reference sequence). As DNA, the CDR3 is TGTGCCAGCAGCCCGTCAACGGGGGGGGGCCACAATGAGCAGTTCTTC. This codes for CASSPSTGGGHNEQFF.

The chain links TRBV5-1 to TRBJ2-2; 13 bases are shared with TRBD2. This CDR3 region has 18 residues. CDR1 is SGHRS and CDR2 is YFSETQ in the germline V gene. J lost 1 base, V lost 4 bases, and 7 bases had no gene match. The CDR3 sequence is CASSPRTSGGRNTGELFF. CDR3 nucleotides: TGCGCCAGCAGCCCCCGGACTAGCGGGGGTCGGAACACCGGGGAGCTGTTTTTT.

The CDR3 here is CASGASGMAQYF. CDR3 DNA sequence: TGTGCCAGCGGGGCGTCGGGTATGGCGCAGTACTTC. The V call is TRBV7-2, the J call TRBJ2-7, with D maybe TRBD1 (5 bases). The CDR3 extends over 12 amino acids. Between the trimmed V and J ends, which lost 8 bases and 9 bases, there was a span of 17 bases. Germline-derived CDR1 and CDR2 are SGHTA and FQGNSA.

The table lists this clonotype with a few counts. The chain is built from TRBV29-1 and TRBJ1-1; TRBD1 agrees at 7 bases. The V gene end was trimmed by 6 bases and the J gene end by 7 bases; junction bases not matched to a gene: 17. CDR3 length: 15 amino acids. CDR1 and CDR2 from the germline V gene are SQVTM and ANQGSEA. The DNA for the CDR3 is TGCAGCGTCGGACTGGTCAATAGGGGGCGGGGTGAAGCTTTCTTT. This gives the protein CSVGLVNRGRGEAFF.

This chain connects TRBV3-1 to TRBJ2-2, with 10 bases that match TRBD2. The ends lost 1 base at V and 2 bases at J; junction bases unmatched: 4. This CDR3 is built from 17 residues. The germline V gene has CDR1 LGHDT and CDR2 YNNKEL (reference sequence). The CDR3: CASSQGLAGANTGELFF. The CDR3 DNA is TGTGCCAGCAGCCAAGGGCTAGCGGGGGCCAACACCGGGGAGCTGTTTTTT.

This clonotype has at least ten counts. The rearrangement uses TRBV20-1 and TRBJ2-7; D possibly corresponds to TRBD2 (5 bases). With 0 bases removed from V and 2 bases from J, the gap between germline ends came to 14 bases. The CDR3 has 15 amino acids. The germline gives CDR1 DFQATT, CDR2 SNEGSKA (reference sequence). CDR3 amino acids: CSARDRRWNPYEQYF. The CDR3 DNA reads TGCAGTGCTAGAGATCGGAGGTGGAACCCCTACGAGCAGTACTTC.

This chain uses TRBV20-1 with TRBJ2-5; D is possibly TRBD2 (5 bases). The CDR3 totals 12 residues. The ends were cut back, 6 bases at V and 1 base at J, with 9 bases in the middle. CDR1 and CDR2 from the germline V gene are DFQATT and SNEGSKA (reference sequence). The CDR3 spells CSAPAVQETQYF. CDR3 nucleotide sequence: TGCAGTGCCCCAGCGGTCCAAGAGACCCAGTACTTC.

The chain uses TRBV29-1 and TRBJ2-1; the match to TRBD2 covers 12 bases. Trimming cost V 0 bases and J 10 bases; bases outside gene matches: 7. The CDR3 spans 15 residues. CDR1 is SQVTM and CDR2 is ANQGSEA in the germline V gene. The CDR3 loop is CSVEDGLAGGHEQFF. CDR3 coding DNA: TGCAGCGTTGAAGATGGGCTAGCGGGGGGGCACGAGCAGTTCTTC.

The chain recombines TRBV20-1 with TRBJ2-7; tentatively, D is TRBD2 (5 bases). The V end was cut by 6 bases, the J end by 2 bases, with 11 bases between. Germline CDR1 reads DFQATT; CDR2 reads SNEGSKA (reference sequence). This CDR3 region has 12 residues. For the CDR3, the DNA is TGCAGTGCCAAGGGAGCGACCTACGAGCAGTACGTC. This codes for CSAKGATYEQYV.

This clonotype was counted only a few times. Here the CDR3 DNA reads TGTGCCAGCAGTCCACCGGACCTCACGTACCAAGAGACCCAGTACTTC. Protein product: CASSPPDLTYQETQYF. The V gene is TRBV28, the J gene TRBJ2-5, with no clear D. From germline, CDR1 is MDHEN and CDR2 SYDVKM. There are 16 residues in the CDR3. Trimming removed 5 bases from V and 0 bases from J, with 16 bases in between.

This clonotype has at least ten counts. CDR3 amino acids: CASSYRQGRGNEQFF. CDR3 DNA sequence: TGTGCCAGCAGTTACAGACAGGGTCGGGGCAATGAGCAGTTCTTC. The gene calls are TRBV6-5 and TRBJ2-1, with 7 bases lining up with TRBD1. The trim removed 2 bases at V and 6 bases at J, leaving 7 bases unmatched. The CDR3 is made up of 15 amino acids. Germline V CDR1 and CDR2: MNHEY, SVGAGI.

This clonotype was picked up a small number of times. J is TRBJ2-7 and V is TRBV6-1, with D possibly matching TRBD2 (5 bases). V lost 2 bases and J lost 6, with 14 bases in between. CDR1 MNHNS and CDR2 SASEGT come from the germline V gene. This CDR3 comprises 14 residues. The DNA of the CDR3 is TGTGCCAGCAGTGAACGGCCATGGGCGGGCGAGCAGTACGTC. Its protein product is CASSERPWAGEQYV.

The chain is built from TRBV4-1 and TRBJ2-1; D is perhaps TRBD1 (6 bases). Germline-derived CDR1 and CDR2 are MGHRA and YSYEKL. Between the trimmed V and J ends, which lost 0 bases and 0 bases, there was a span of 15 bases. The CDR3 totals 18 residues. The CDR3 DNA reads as TGCGCCAGCAGCCAAGATTTGTGGGGGCCCGGCTCCTACAATGAGCAGTTCTTC. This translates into CASSQDLWGPGSYNEQFF.

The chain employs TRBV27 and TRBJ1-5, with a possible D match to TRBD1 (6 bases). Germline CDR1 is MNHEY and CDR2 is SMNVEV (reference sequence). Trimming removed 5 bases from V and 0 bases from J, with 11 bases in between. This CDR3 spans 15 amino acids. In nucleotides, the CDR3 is TGTGCCAGCAGTGGCGACAGGTATAGCAATCAGCCCCAGCATTTT. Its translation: CASSGDRYSNQPQHF.

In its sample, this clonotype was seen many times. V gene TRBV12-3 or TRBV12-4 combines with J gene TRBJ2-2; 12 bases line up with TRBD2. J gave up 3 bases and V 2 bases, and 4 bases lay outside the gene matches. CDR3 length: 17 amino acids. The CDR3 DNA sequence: TGTGCCAGCAGTTTAACTAGCGGGGGGTTTGACACCGGGGAGCTGTTTTTT. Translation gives CASSLTSGGFDTGELFF.

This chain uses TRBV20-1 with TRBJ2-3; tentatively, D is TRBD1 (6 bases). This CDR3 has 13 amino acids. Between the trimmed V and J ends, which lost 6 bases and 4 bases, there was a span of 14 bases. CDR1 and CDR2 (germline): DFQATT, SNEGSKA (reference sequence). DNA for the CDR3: TGCAGTGCACAAACAGGGAACGCAGATACGCAGTATTTT. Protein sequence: CSAQTGNADTQYF.

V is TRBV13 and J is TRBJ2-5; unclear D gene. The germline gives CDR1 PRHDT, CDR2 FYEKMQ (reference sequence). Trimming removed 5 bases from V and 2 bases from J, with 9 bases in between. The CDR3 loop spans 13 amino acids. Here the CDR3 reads CASSTAVQETQYF. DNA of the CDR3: TGTGCCAGCAGCACGGCCGTACAAGAGACCCAGTACTTC.

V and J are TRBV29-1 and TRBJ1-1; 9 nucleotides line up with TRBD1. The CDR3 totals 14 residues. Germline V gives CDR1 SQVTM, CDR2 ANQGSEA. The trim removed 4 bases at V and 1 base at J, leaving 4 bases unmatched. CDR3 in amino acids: CSVGGDRENTEAFF. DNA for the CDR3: TGCAGCGTTGGAGGGGACAGGGAGAACACTGAAGCTTTCTTT.

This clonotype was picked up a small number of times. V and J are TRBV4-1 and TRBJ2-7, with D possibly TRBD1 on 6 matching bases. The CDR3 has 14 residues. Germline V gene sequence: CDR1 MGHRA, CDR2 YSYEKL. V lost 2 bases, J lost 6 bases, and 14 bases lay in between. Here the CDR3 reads CASSQTRGGGEQYF. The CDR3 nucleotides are TGCGCCAGCAGCCAAACCAGGGGTGGGGGCGAGCAGTACTTC.

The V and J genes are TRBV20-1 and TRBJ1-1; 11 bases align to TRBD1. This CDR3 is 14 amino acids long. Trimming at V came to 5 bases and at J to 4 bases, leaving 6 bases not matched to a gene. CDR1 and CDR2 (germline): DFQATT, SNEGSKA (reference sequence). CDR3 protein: CSARPGTGGTEAFF. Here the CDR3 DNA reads TGCAGTGCTCGTCCCGGGACAGGGGGCACTGAAGCTTTCTTT.

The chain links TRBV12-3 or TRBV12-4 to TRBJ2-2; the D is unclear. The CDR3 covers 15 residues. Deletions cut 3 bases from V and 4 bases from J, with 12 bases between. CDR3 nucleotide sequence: TGTGCCAGCAGTTTGGCACCGCGCGGCACCGGGGAGCTGTTTTTT. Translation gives CASSLAPRGTGELFF.

CDR3 amino acids: CASSYSSGVQYV. The CDR3 bases are TGTGCCAGCAGTTACTCGTCCGGGGTGCAGTACGTC. V and J are TRBV6-2 or TRBV6-3 and TRBJ2-7; the D gene is possibly TRBD2 (5 bases). This CDR3 has 12 residues. The germline V gene has CDR1 MNHEY and CDR2 SVGEGT. V was clipped by 0 bases and J by 9 bases, with 9 bases between them.

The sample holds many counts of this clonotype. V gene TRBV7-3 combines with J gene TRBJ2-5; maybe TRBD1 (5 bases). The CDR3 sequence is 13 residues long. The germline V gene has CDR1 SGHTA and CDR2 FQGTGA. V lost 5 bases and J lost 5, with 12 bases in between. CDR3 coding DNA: TGTGCCAGCAGCCTACAGGATGGCGAGACCCAGTACTTC. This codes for CASSLQDGETQYF.